The clone carrying this TCR beta chain was picked up a small number of times. This specimen belongs to a study of CD8+ T cells in alopecia areata. Sequencing templates came from extracted RNA that was reverse transcribed into cDNA. Method: immunoSEQ multiplex PCR; TCRdb's copy keeps in-frame clones and lacks some. Among more than 150,000 clones listed, just under 60% were seen once. The length of the CDR3 is 14 residues. Trimming stripped 1 base from V and 7 bases from J, with 13 bases between. Germline V gene data show CDR1 as LGHNA and CDR2 as YNFKEQ. This TCR was recovered from a human donor with alopecia areata. The sample in question was CD4+ T cells sorted from blood, obtained at week 0. The chain carries TRBV4-2 and TRBJ1-2; no reliable D call. CDR3 loop: CASSQVDGSLGYTF. CDR3 coding DNA: TGTGCCAGCAGCCAAGTGGACGGATCACTTGGCTACACCTTC.